This T cell receptor beta chain is from a study of T-cell memory formation after mild COVID-19. Points from the study as a whole: Balance between CD4 and CD8 was seen in clones contracting day 15 to 85, and a CD4+ lean was seen in later expanders. Among clones peaking at day 37 in the second wave, SARS-CoV-2 specificity remained unconfirmed. CD4+ clones that contracted lay mainly in CM and EM; CD8+ ones lay in EMRA.

TCRdb re-derived calls from the 5' RACE reads in MiXCR, one entry per CDR3 protein. This table holds a few hundred thousand distinct CDR3 sequences, 15% found once. The CDR3 totals 17 residues. The germline CDR1 and CDR2 sequences are LGHNA and YSLEER. V was trimmed by 3 bases and J by 6 bases, leaving 20 bases between them. Details on this clonotype: Antigen specificity is unknown.

The sequence derives from a man between 18 and 35 years old who had mild COVID-19 (a few samples of this study predate the infection). Cell type and time point are not known. The chain has TRBV4-3 and TRBJ2-2; TRBD2 is a possible D gene (5 bases). The sequenced material came from PBMCs or a T cell subset sorted from them (not recorded which). CDR3 in amino acids: CASSQDPVTPGSGELFF. The CDR3 bases are TGCGCCAGCAGCCAGGACCCGGTGACCCCGGGGTCCGGGGAGCTGTTTTTT.